This T cell receptor (beta chain) comes out of a study of prognosis after radiotherapy for stage I lung cancer (dated by TCRdb to the early 2020s). A note on the overall study: Between early 2018 and early 2019, 15 to 20 patients with stage I NSCLC were enrolled in Nanjing, China. The study included around 14 patients with newly diagnosed primary stage I lung tumors and several with oligometastatic NSCLC after surgical resection of the primary tumor. Every patient was regarded as medically inoperable, because of comorbidities in around 12 cases and refusal of surgery in about 7 cases. The cohort included about twelve men and 5 or 6 women, with a median age of approximately 76 years and a range of about 53 to 95 years. Tumor histology was squamous cell carcinoma in about 7 patients and adenocarcinoma in about a dozen. SBRT was delivered in 3 to 5 fractions with a biologically effective dose of at least 100 Gy, and image-guided IMRT or VMAT was used for delivery. Concurrent therapy was not administered to any patient alongside SBRT. Distant metastases were developed by four of the 19 patients after SBRT, at a median of around seven months, whereas no significant progression was observed in the other 15 patients. The study profiled peripheral blood TCR beta repertoires from stage I NSCLC patients before and after stereotactic body radiotherapy and related them to distant failure. A total of roughly 38 blood samples from around 19 patients were sequenced, with one sample obtained before and one obtained after SBRT for each patient.

About this clonotype itself: Its cognate antigen has yet to be identified. A read error may produce the germline difference seen at one junction end.

Two rounds of multiplex PCR on genomic DNA were used to amplify the TCR beta CDR3 region. The first PCR round used primers specific to each TRBV and TRBJ gene, with sequences filed in Chinese patent CN105087789A. Universal primers were used in the second round of PCR. The Roche High Pure PCR Template Preparation Kit was used to extract genomic DNA from frozen PBMCs. Paired-end sequencing with 151 bp reads was performed on the libraries using an Illumina HiSeq 3000. The original pipeline was this. CutAdapt was used to discard raw reads that did not contain the multiplex PCR primer sequences. Using PEAR, the high-quality paired reads were merged into contigs. By alignment to reference sequences, MiXCR assigned TRB V, D and J gene segments to each contig. CDR3 sequences were clustered by base quality and sequence similarity to remove sequencing errors. Diversity was calculated as Shannon entropy divided by the natural log of the number of productive TCR sequences. Clonality was computed as one minus the ratio of Shannon entropy to the natural log of the number of unique clonotypes. Using the Youden index from ROC curves, the researchers picked the repertoire-metric cut-offs for progression-free survival, and all analyses were carried out in R 3.5.3. In TCRdb, the public reads were trimmed at Q25 with fastp and aligned with MiXCR, with productive beta chains retained. Rows merge per CDR3 protein into single entries with the most common DNA and genes. Clone size and V and J calls follow TCRdb, not the original study. The sample yields some 36,000 distinct CDR3 sequences; roughly 24% were counted once. The ten largest account for less than 30% of the sample.

The paper's findings and limits, for the study overall: Post-SBRT Shannon entropy and its change from baseline were lower in patients who developed distant metastases; baseline Shannon entropy was not associated with metastases. Tumor specificity of expanded TCR clones was not determined. The study was limited by its small cohort and short follow-up, and the findings require independent validation. No adjustment for multiple comparisons was applied to any of the reported P values. TRBV and TRBJ usage frequencies reportedly varied with metastasis status, involving two V genes at baseline and 9 or 10 V and two J genes after SBRT. After SBRT, the count of unique TCR clones dropped from a median of around 9,300 beforehand to 6,500 to 8,000 afterward (Wilcoxon paired P=0.011).

No patient had a history of other malignancies or prior chemotherapy or radiotherapy, and all had node-negative disease on CT and PET/CT. Six milliliters of peripheral venous blood were drawn into EDTA tubes at each of two time points. PBMCs were isolated by Ficoll-Paque Plus density-gradient centrifugation. Samples were stored at -80°C immediately after collection until analysis. The clonotype originates from a donor over 45 with non-small cell lung cancer. This material consisted of PBMCs, taken before or after stereotactic body radiation therapy (not recorded which).

The CDR3 protein sequence reads: CTSSFSGTGRSYEQYF. In nucleotide form, the sequence is TGTACCAGTAGTTTCTCCGGGACAGGGAGATCCTACGAGCAGTACTTC. The chain uses TRBV19 and TRBJ2-7, with 9 middle bases fitting TRBD1. As encoded in the germline V gene (reference sequence), CDR1 is LNHDA while CDR2 is SQIVND. The cysteine opens and the phenylalanine closes a CDR3 of 16 amino acids. The read is trimmed to its CDR3 DNA, 48 bases read in frame from base 1. Supplemented by the reference TRBV19 and TRBJ2-7 proteins around the CDR3, the complete variable domain is DGGITQSPKYLFRKEGQNVTLSCEQNLNHDAMYWYRQDPGQGLRLIYYSQIVNDFQKGDIAEGYSVSREKKESFPLTVTSAQKNPTAFYLCTSSFSGTGRSYEQYFGPGTRLTVT.